This TCR beta chain was captured by sequencing in a study of blood T cell repertoires in COVID-19. Study summary: Donors in the United States, Italy and Spain gave samples during acute or convalescent COVID-19. T cells, B-cell-depleted T cells, or PBMCs provided the cDNA or gDNA that served as material.

Original handling: Amplification from reference gene primers served as the basis for estimated nucleated cell counts. Method: immunoSEQ multiplex PCR; TCRdb's copy keeps in-frame clones and lacks some. V, J and clone size are those of that table, while D and trimming were read from the DNA. There are a few hundred thousand clones in the sample; roughly 77% occur only once, and about 3.1% lies in the top ten. CDR1 is MNHEY and CDR2 is SMNVEV in the germline V gene (reference sequence). The CDR3 spans 16 residues. Trimming at V came to 5 bases and at J to 4 bases, leaving 7 bases not matched to a gene.

Sequenced sample: peripheral blood. The rearrangement links TRBV27 to TRBJ1-5, with 11 bases identical to TRBD1. The receptor was isolated from a woman of 80 years or more with acute or convalescent COVID-19. The CDR3 here is CASSPLDRGLNQPQHF. DNA for the CDR3: TGTGCCAGCAGTCCACTGGACAGGGGGCTTAATCAGCCCCAGCATTTT.